Shown below are 5 T cell receptor beta chains from a single sample sequenced in a study of blood T cell repertoires in COVID-19. Sequencing used immunoSEQ multiplex PCR; TCRdb keeps in-frame clones, though not all of them. The table has roughly 400,000 clones, more than 80% seen once. Input material: PBMCs or T cells enriched from blood (not recorded which). These receptors came from a man aged 30 to 45 who had recovered from COVID-19.

This sequence joins TRBV28 and TRBJ1-1; 7 bases match TRBD1. This CDR3 comprises 16 residues. The germline gives CDR1 MDHEN, CDR2 SYDVKM. V was pared by 2 bases and J by 0 bases, with 6 bases of the junction left unmatched. CDR3 region: CASSLRDSELNTEAFF. The CDR3 DNA reads TGTGCCAGCAGTTTACGGGACAGCGAGTTGAACACTGAAGCTTTCTTT.

The chain joins TRBV5-5 to TRBJ2-2; D ambiguous. V was shortened by 4 bases and J by 0 bases, with 10 bases between the two germline ends. In germline, CDR1 is SGHKS, CDR2 YYEKEE (reference sequence). This CDR3 contains 15 residues. The CDR3 reads CASSLSTANTGELFF. The CDR3 region has the DNA TGTGCCAGCAGCCTAAGTACGGCGAACACCGGGGAGCTGTTTTTT.

The J gene is TRBJ2-5, the V gene TRBV9; D not certain. Trimming left V 0 bases short and J 0 bases short, with 12 bases between. This CDR3 comprises 16 residues. CDR1 and CDR2 from the germline V gene are SGDLS and YYNGEE. CDR3 residues: CASSVGSRYDQETQYF. CDR3 coding DNA: TGTGCCAGCAGCGTAGGTTCTCGGTACGACCAAGAGACCCAGTACTTC.

The chain joins TRBV15 to TRBJ2-3; 9 nucleotides align to TRBD2. J was trimmed by 3 bases and V by 5 bases; bases with no gene match: 6. There are 15 residues in the CDR3. The V gene's germline CDR1 is LNHNV and CDR2 YYDKDF (reference sequence). CDR3 residues: CATSDRGRGTDTQYF. For the CDR3, the DNA is TGTGCCACCAGCGACCGCGGGAGGGGTACAGATACGCAGTATTTT.

The chain has TRBV4-1 and TRBJ2-7, with D perhaps TRBD1 (5 bases). This CDR3 spans 13 amino acids. Germline V gene sequence: CDR1 MGHRA, CDR2 YSYEKL. V shed 4 bases and J shed 2 bases, with 9 bases lying between them. CDR3 coding DNA: TGCGCCAGCAGCCTGGGGCGCCCCTACGAGCAGTACTTC. It specifies CASSLGRPYEQYF.